These 22 T cell receptor beta chains were sequenced from one sample in a study of blood T cell repertoires in COVID-19. Produced via immunoSEQ multiplex PCR; TCRdb's table is partial and in-frame only. The sample has approximately 210,000 clones; 88% are singletons. Sequenced input: peripheral blood. These receptors originate from a man between 65 and 79 years old with acute or convalescent COVID-19.

The V gene is TRBV9, the J gene TRBJ2-7; maybe TRBD2 (5 bases). CDR3 length: 14 amino acids. The germline gives CDR1 SGDLS, CDR2 YYNGEE. Trimming shortened V by 0 bases and J by 6 bases, and 13 bases separated the two germline ends. For the CDR3, the DNA is TGTGCCAGCAGCGTAGGCCCGGAGGCGGGCGAGCAGTACTTC. Translating it yields CASSVGPEAGEQYF.

The chain links TRBV7-8 to TRBJ1-5; D ambiguous. The CDR3 spans 16 residues. The V gene's germline CDR1 is SGHVS and CDR2 FQNEAQ. V was cut by 0 bases and J by 1 base, with 10 bases left in between. This chain's CDR3 is CASSLADPGSNQPQHF. DNA for the CDR3: TGTGCCAGCAGCTTAGCCGACCCCGGGAGCAATCAGCCCCAGCATTTT.

The chain recombines TRBV20-1 with TRBJ2-7; D possibly corresponds to TRBD2 (6 bases). V was pared by 3 bases and J by 5 bases, with 11 bases between. The germline gives CDR1 DFQATT, CDR2 SNEGSKA (reference sequence). CDR3 length: 12 residues. CDR3 bases: TGCAGTGCTAGTCCCGGGAGCCACGAGCAGTACTTC. Protein product: CSASPGSHEQYF.

J is TRBJ2-7 and V is TRBV5-5; 9 positions agree with TRBD1. Germline V gene lookup returns CDR1 SGHKS and CDR2 YYEKEE (reference sequence). V was clipped by 4 bases and J by 6 bases; unmatched bases: 8. The CDR3 runs 14 residues. The CDR3 here is CASSAGQGLFEQYF. In nucleotides, the CDR3 is TGTGCCAGCAGCGCGGGACAGGGATTATTCGAGCAGTACTTC.

The chain carries TRBV18 and TRBJ2-7, with a weak D call TRBD2 (6 bases). CDR3 size: 15 residues. V lost 3 bases and J lost 6, with 18 bases in between. Germline CDR1 and CDR2: KGHSH and LQKENI. The CDR3 sequence: CASSPGTVRGGEQYF. The CDR3, as DNA: TGTGCCAGCTCACCGGGGACCGTTCGGGGAGGCGAGCAGTACTTC.

This chain connects TRBV4-3 to TRBJ2-1, with 11 bases lining up with TRBD2. Germline V lookup: CDR1 LGHNA, CDR2 YSLEER. The CDR3 is 17 amino acids. The V and J ends lost 4 bases and 0 bases, in that order; junction bases with no gene match: 5. CDR3 sequence reads: CASSLGTSGSSYNEQFF. The CDR3 nucleotides are TGCGCCAGCAGCCTAGGGACTAGCGGTAGCTCCTACAATGAGCAGTTCTTC.

The chain joins TRBV11-2 to TRBJ2-1, with a possible D match to TRBD2 (5 bases). The CDR3 is 15 residues long. Trimming cost V 3 bases and J 2 bases, with 11 bases left between them. Germline CDR1 SGHAT, CDR2 FQNNGV. CDR3 bases: TGTGCCAGCAGCTTTAGCACTAGTACCTACAATGAGCAGTTCTTC. It translates to CASSFSTSTYNEQFF.

The rearrangement joins TRBV3-1 (or the pseudogene TRBV3-2) to TRBJ2-3, with D perhaps TRBD1 (5 bases). The ends were cut back, 4 bases at V and 3 bases at J, with 11 bases in the middle. The CDR3 sequence is 14 residues long. The germline V gene has CDR1 LGHDT and CDR2 YNNKEL (reference sequence). CDR3 protein: CASSRGAGTDTQYF. CDR3 DNA: TGTGCCAGCAGCCGGGGCGCCGGGACAGATACGCAGTATTTT.

The chain recombines TRBV6-5 with TRBJ2-1, with TRBD1 matching over 8 bases. The V gene's germline CDR1 is MNHEY and CDR2 SVGAGI. Trimming cost V 6 bases and J 10 bases; bases outside gene matches: 14. This CDR3 is 15 amino acids long. CDR3 sequence (DNA): TGTGCCAGCAGGACAGGGGCTACCCCCAGGATGGAGCAGTTCTTC. It is translated as CASRTGATPRMEQFF.

V is TRBV7-2 and J is TRBJ1-5, with unresolved D. Per the germline V gene, CDR1 is SGHTA and CDR2 is FQGNSA. With 2 bases removed from V and 5 bases from J, the gap between germline ends came to 7 bases. This CDR3 region has 13 residues. The CDR3 bases are TGTGCCAGCAGCTTATCTGTAGATCAGCCCCAGCATTTT. It yields the protein CASSLSVDQPQHF. Full variable domain (missing parts from reference TRBV7-2 and TRBJ1-5): GAGVSQSPSNKVTEKGKDVELRCDPISGHTALYWYRQSLGQGLEFLIYFQGNSAPDKSGLPSDRFSAERTGGSVSTLTIQRTQQEDSAVYLCASSLSVDQPQHFGDGTRLSIL.

The chain employs TRBV4-2 and TRBJ2-1, with D possibly matching TRBD1 (5 bases). Deletions cut 2 bases from V and 7 bases from J, with 12 bases between. The V gene's germline CDR1 is LGHNA and CDR2 YNFKEQ. The length of the CDR3 is 14 residues. CDR3 in DNA: TGTGCCAGCAGCCAAACCCCAGGGTCGAATGAGCAGTTCTTC. Encoded protein: CASSQTPGSNEQFF.

DNA of the CDR3: TGTGCCAGCAGTCGGGGGACTGAAGCTTTCTTT. It codes for CASSRGTEAFF. This rearrangement joins TRBV3-1 (or the pseudogene TRBV3-2) to TRBJ1-1, with a tentative D call TRBD1 (5 bases). Deletions cut 6 bases from V and 5 bases from J, with 7 bases between. The CDR3 covers 11 residues. Germline assignment: CDR1 LGHDT and CDR2 YNNKEL (reference sequence).

The chain couples TRBV24-1 to TRBJ1-5; D not resolved. CDR3 size: 13 residues. The germline V gene has CDR1 KGHDR and CDR2 SFDVKD. Trimming took off 6 bases at V and 2 bases at J, with 7 bases between the two ends. The chain's CDR3 is CATSWQGNQPQHF. In DNA, the CDR3 is TGTGCCACCAGTTGGCAGGGCAATCAGCCCCAGCATTTT.

CDR3 protein: CASSLGREINEQFF. CDR3 in DNA: TGTGCCAGCTCCCTTGGGCGGGAGATAAATGAGCAGTTCTTC. The J gene is TRBJ2-1, the V gene TRBV11-3; 7 nucleotides line up with TRBD2. Germline V CDR1 and CDR2: SGHNT, YENEEA. The CDR3 sequence is 14 residues long. V lost 8 bases, J lost 7 bases, and 11 bases stayed unmatched.

The rearrangement joins TRBV5-6 to TRBJ1-3; 10 nucleotides match TRBD1. Germline loops: CDR1 SGHDT, CDR2 YYEEEE. After removal of 4 bases from V and 8 bases from J, the junction contained 3 bases not matched to a gene. CDR3 length: 13 amino acids. The CDR3 region has the DNA TGTGCCAGCAGCGGCGACAGGGGGCACACCATATATTTT. Translating it yields CASSGDRGHTIYF. The full variable domain, with the rest looked up from reference TRBV5-6 and TRBJ1-3, is DAGVTQSPTHLIKTRGQQVTLRCSPKSGHDTVSWYQQALGQGPQFIFQYYEEEERQRGNFPDRFSGHQFPNYSSELNVNALLLGDSALYLCASSGDRGHTIYFGEGSWLTVV.

The CDR3 reads CASTGTGANNQPQHF. CDR3 nucleotides: TGTGCCAGCACTGGGACAGGGGCTAACAATCAGCCCCAGCATTTT. The chain links TRBV6-5 to TRBJ1-5, with 10 bases identical to TRBD1. CDR1 MNHEY and CDR2 SVGAGI come from the germline V gene. The CDR3 runs to 15 residues. After removal of 7 bases from V and 3 bases from J, the junction contained 6 bases not matched to a gene.

This chain links TRBV7-3 with TRBJ2-1, with a tentative D call TRBD2 (5 bases). V was cut by 4 bases and J by 3 bases, with 7 bases left in between. CDR1 and CDR2 (germline): SGHTA, FQGTGA. CDR3 length: 13 amino acids. In nucleotides, the CDR3 is TGTGCCAGCAGCTCCCGGGACTACAATGAGCAGTTCTTC. Encoded protein: CASSSRDYNEQFF.

A single count supports this clone. The chain joins TRBV2 to TRBJ2-4; tentatively, D is TRBD1 (6 bases). From germline, CDR1 is SNHLY and CDR2 FYNNEI. The CDR3 runs to 12 residues. Trimming took 7 bases from V and 6 from J, leaving 10 bases between them. In nucleotides, the CDR3 is TGTGCCAGCACCCGGGACACAAACATTCAGTACTTC. It codes for CASTRDTNIQYF.

This chain uses TRBV28 with TRBJ1-1; no reliable D call. The germline V and J ends were trimmed by 8 bases and 4 bases, with 20 bases remaining between them. The CDR3 length is 15 residues. In germline, CDR1 is MDHEN, CDR2 SYDVKM. CDR3 sequence: CASGPGGVVGTEAFF. The CDR3 region has the DNA TGTGCCAGCGGTCCCGGCGGGGTGGTGGGCACTGAAGCTTTCTTT.

The V call is TRBV7-9, the J call TRBJ1-5, with TRBD1 identical over 7 bases. Germline values: CDR1 SEHNR, CDR2 FQNEAQ (reference sequence). The CDR3 totals 14 residues. V shed 4 bases and J 7 bases; nucleotides not matched to a gene: 7. The CDR3 sequence is CASSSLRDRQPQHF. The CDR3 DNA is TGTGCCAGCAGCTCCCTCCGGGACAGACAGCCCCAGCATTTT.

This chain connects TRBV5-5 to TRBJ1-4; 10 bases line up with TRBD1. The CDR3 has 14 residues. With V trimmed by 6 bases and J by 7 bases, 6 bases remained unmatched. Germline CDR1 is SGHKS and CDR2 is YYEKEE (reference sequence). Written as DNA, the CDR3 is TGTGCCAGCACCGACAGGGGGCTTTCTGAAAAACTGTTTTTT. Amino acids: CASTDRGLSEKLFF.

This clone was counted a few times. The chain uses TRBV6-5 and TRBJ1-6, with no clear D. The CDR3 consists of 15 residues. Trimming shortened V by 4 bases and J by 7 bases, and 14 bases separated the two germline ends. Germline V gene lookup returns CDR1 MNHEY and CDR2 SVGAGI. Here the CDR3 DNA reads TGTGCCAGCAGTTCCCGCGGCGGGGAGAATTCACCCCTCCACTTT. Protein product: CASSSRGGENSPLHF.